A selection of T cell receptor beta chains follows, all from one sample in a study of T-cell memory formation after mild COVID-19. TCRdb recomputed calls from the 5' RACE reads with MiXCR, one row per CDR3 protein. The repertoire holds around 450,000 distinct CDR3 sequences, with 20% to 25% as singletons. Material: PBMCs or a T cell subset sorted from them (not recorded which). The receptors shown here come from an adult woman who had mild COVID-19 (a few samples of this study predate the infection). Cell type and time point are not known. Both conserved end residues are part of each CDR3. The order of the fields is clone size, J gene, V gene, D gene, CDR3 protein, CDR3 DNA. A D gene is named only where the DNA matches it firmly. Where a row states a size, it is once, few, many or the class of an expanded clone; other rows omit it.

.	TRBJ2-3	TRBV7-2	.	CASSLVGLYTDTQYF	TGTGCCAGCAGCTTAGTTGGGCTATACACAGATACGCAGTATTTT
few	TRBJ2-5	TRBV6-5	TRBD2	CASSSSGRREETQYF	TGTGCCAGCAGTTCAAGCGGGAGGCGGGAGGAGACCCAGTACTTC
.	TRBJ1-1	TRBV10-3	.	CAISGGVLRGDTEAFF	TGTGCCATCAGTGGGGGGGTACTACGTGGGGACACTGAAGCTTTCTTT
few	TRBJ2-1	TRBV15	.	CATSTFAPLEQFF	TGTGCCACCAGCACCTTCGCTCCTCTTGAGCAGTTCTTC
.	TRBJ2-3	TRBV6-2/TRBV6-3	.	CASSYFRGRTDTQYF	TGTGCCAGCAGTTATTTCAGAGGGAGAACAGATACGCAGTATTTT
few	TRBJ2-3	TRBV5-1	.	CASNPRPGTDTQYF	TGCGCCAGTAACCCCAGACCTGGCACAGATACGCAGTATTTT
few	TRBJ2-7	TRBV6-5	TRBD1	CASSYLGTGDSYEQYF	TGTGCCAGCAGTTACCTCGGGACAGGGGACTCCTACGAGCAGTACTTC
.	TRBJ2-5	TRBV29-1	.	CSVTQGGETQYF	TGCAGCGTTACGCAGGGGGGAGAGACCCAGTACTTC
.	TRBJ1-2	TRBV12-3/TRBV12-4	.	CASSGGGSRLVF	TGTGCCAGCAGCGGAGGGGGGAGTAGATTAGTCTTC
.	TRBJ2-7	TRBV19	.	CASRKGRGSSYEQYF	TGTGCCAGTAGGAAGGGCAGGGGTTCCTCCTACGAGCAGTACTTC
few	TRBJ1-4	TRBV7-6	.	CASSPRNRGGEKLFF	TGTGCCAGCAGCCCCCGGAACCGCGGGGGTGAAAAACTGTTTTTT
.	TRBJ2-1	TRBV7-3	TRBD2	CASSPTIREGEQFF	TGTGCCAGCAGCCCGACCATCCGGGAGGGTGAGCAGTTCTTC
.	TRBJ2-5	TRBV7-3	TRBD2	CASSPDRTSGPGTQYF	TGTGCCAGCAGCCCCGACCGGACTAGCGGGCCAGGGACCCAGTACTTC
many	TRBJ2-7	TRBV5-1	.	CASSPGTNYEQYF	TGCGCCAGCAGCCCCGGGACGAACTACGAGCAGTACTTC
.	TRBJ2-5	TRBV6-6	TRBD2	CASTQTSGQETQYF	TGTGCCAGCACTCAGACTAGCGGACAAGAGACCCAGTACTTC
.	TRBJ2-7	TRBV5-1	TRBD1	CASSPTTGEDYEQYF	TGCGCCAGCAGCCCGACGACAGGGGAGGATTACGAGCAGTACTTC
once	TRBJ2-7	TRBV4-3	TRBD1	CASSHDKWRQGTYEQYF	TGCGCCAGCAGCCACGATAAATGGAGACAGGGAACCTACGAGCAGTACTTC
few	TRBJ2-5	TRBV5-5	.	CASSPVTGPQETQYF	TGTGCCAGCAGCCCAGTGACAGGCCCCCAAGAGACCCAGTACTTC
few	TRBJ2-5	TRBV5-4	.	CASSTDSQETQYF	TGTGCCAGCAGCACGGACAGTCAAGAGACCCAGTACTTC
.	TRBJ2-2	TRBV7-9	.	CASSLWSGNTGELFF	TGTGCCAGCAGCTTATGGTCCGGGAACACCGGGGAGCTGTTTTTT
few	TRBJ2-1	TRBV20-1	TRBD2	CSARDPRLASYNEQFF	TGCAGTGCTAGAGATCCTAGACTAGCTTCCTACAATGAGCAGTTCTTC
few	TRBJ2-7	TRBV6-1	.	CASSEAKLTEQYF	TGTGCCAGCAGTGAAGCAAAGCTAACCGAGCAGTACTTC
.	TRBJ2-7	TRBV3-1	TRBD2	CASSQGREGYEQYF	TGTGCCAGCAGCCAAGGGCGGGAGGGTTACGAGCAGTACTTC
once	TRBJ2-7	TRBV5-1	.	CASSLEGRGPEDEQYF	TGCGCCAGCAGCTTGGAAGGGCGGGGGCCAGAGGACGAGCAGTACTTC
.	TRBJ2-7	TRBV7-2	TRBD2	CASSLAGGRDEQYF	TGTGCCAGCAGCTTAGCCGGCGGGAGGGACGAGCAGTACTTC
.	TRBJ2-7	TRBV7-3	.	CASSLGGGLAYEQYF	TGTGCCAGCAGCTTAGGCGGGGGCCTCGCCTACGAGCAGTACTTC
few	TRBJ1-5	TRBV9	.	CASSPAGDRQPQHF	TGTGCCAGCAGTCCTGCAGGGGATCGGCAGCCCCAGCATTTT
.	TRBJ2-3	TRBV3-1	.	CASRPGGTHTDTQYF	TGTGCCAGCAGGCCGGGCGGAACCCACACAGATACGCAGTATTTT
few	TRBJ2-1	TRBV11-1	TRBD1	CASSSLTGGYNEQFF	TGTGCCAGCAGCTCTTTGACAGGGGGCTACAATGAGCAGTTCTTC
.	TRBJ2-1	TRBV18	.	CASSPPLLHPSRDEQFF	TGTGCCAGCTCACCACCCCTCCTCCATCCGAGTCGGGATGAGCAGTTCTTC
few	TRBJ2-1	TRBV6-2/TRBV6-3	TRBD2	CASRPLPSGSYNEQFF	TGTGCCAGCAGACCTCTCCCTAGCGGCTCCTACAATGAGCAGTTCTTC
.	TRBJ2-1	TRBV30	TRBD2	CAWSSALAGVARGYNEQFF	TGTGCCTGGAGTTCCGCACTAGCGGGAGTGGCCAGGGGCTACAATGAGCAGTTCTTC
few	TRBJ1-1	TRBV20-1	.	CSALWANTEAFF	TGCAGTGCTCTATGGGCAAACACTGAAGCTTTCTTT
.	TRBJ1-1	TRBV19	TRBD1	CASEQGAATEAFF	TGTGCCAGTGAACAGGGGGCGGCCACTGAAGCTTTCTTT